The present T cell receptor (beta chain) was sequenced within a study of T cells in Graves' hyperthyroidism and ophthalmopathy. Trimming removed 4 bases from V and 4 bases from J, with 13 bases in between. This CDR3 comprises 14 residues. Authors of the study amplified TCR beta CDR3 regions from RNA transcripts. RT-PCR in the first round (using the HTBI primer set) targeted the TCR CDR3. A single record per CDR3 protein comes from TCRdb applying MiXCR to the multiplex PCR reads. The table lists roughly 380,000 distinct CDR3 sequences, about 14% of them singletons, with roughly 9.6% in the top ten. The clonotype comes from a woman in her sixties with Graves' hyperthyroidism. Sequencing was carried out using blood. V gene TRBV12-3 or TRBV12-4 combines with J gene TRBJ2-5, with TRBD2 as a possible D gene (6 bases). In DNA form, the CDR3 reads TGTGCCAGCAGTTCCGCGGGACCGAGAGAGACCCAGTACTTC. Translated: CASSSAGPRETQYF.